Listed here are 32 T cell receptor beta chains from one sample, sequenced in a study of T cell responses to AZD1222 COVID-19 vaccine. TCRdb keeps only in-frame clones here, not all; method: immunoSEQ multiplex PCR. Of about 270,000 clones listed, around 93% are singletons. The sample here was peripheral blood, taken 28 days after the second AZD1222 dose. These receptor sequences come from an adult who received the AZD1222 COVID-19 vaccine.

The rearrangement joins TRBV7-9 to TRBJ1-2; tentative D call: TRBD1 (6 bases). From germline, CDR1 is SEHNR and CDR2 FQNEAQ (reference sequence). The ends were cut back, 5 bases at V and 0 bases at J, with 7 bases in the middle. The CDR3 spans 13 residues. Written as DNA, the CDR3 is TGTGCCAGCAGCCCAGGGGCTAACTATGGCTACACCTTC. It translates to CASSPGANYGYTF. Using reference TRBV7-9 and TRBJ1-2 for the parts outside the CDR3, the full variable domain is DTGVSQNPRHKITKRGQNVTFRCDPISEHNRLYWYRQTLGQGPEFLTYFQNEAQLEKSRLLSDRFSAERPKGSFSTLEIQRTEQGDSAMYLCASSPGANYGYTFGSGTRLTVV.

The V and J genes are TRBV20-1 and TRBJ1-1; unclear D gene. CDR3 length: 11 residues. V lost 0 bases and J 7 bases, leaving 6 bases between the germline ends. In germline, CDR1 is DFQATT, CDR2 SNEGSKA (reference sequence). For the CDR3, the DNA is TGCAGTGCTAGAGATAAGGGTGAAGCTTTCTTT. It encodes CSARDKGEAFF.

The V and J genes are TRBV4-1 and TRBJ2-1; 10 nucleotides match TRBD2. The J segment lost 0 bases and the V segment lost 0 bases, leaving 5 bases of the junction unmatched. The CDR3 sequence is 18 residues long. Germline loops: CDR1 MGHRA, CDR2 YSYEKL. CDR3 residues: CASSQEGLAVSSYNEQFF. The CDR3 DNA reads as TGCGCCAGCAGCCAAGAAGGACTAGCGGTAAGCTCCTACAATGAGCAGTTCTTC.

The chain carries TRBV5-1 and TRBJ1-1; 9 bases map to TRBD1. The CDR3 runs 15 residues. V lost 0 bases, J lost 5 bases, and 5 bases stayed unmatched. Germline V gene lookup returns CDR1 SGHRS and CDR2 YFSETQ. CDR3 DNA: TGCGCCAGCAGCTTGGCTAGGGACAGGGTTACTGAAGCTTTCTTT. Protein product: CASSLARDRVTEAFF.

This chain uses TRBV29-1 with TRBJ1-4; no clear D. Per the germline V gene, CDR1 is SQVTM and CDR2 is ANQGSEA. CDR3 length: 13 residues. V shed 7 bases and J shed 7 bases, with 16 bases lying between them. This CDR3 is CSAESGDLEKLFF. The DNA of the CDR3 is TGCAGCGCCGAGAGTGGAGACCTTGAAAAACTGTTTTTT.

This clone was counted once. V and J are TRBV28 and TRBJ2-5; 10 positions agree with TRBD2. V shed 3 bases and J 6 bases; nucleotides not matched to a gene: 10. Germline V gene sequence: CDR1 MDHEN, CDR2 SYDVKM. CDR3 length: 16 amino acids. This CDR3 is CASSFEVLAGKKTQYF. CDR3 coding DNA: TGTGCCAGCAGTTTCGAGGTACTAGCGGGAAAAAAGACCCAGTACTTC.

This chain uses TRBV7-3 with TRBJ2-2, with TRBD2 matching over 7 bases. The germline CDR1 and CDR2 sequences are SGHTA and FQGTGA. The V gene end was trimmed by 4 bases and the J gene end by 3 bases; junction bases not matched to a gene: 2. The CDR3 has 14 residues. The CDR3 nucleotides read TGTGCCAGCAGCTCTAGCGGCTACACCGGGGAGCTGTTTTTT. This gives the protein CASSSSGYTGELFF.

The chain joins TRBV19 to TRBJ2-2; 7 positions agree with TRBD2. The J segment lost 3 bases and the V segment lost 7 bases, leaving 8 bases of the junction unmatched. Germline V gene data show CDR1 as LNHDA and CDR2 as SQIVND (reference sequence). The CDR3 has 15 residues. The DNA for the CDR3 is TGTGCCAGTATGGGGAGGGTAGATGACACCGGGGAGCTGTTTTTT. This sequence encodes CASMGRVDDTGELFF.

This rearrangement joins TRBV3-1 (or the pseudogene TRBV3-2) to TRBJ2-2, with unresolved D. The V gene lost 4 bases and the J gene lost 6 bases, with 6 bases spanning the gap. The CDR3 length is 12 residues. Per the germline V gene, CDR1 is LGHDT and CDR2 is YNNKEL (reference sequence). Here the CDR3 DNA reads TGTGCCAGCAGCCCCTCTCCCGGGGAGCTGTTTTTT. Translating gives CASSPSPGELFF.

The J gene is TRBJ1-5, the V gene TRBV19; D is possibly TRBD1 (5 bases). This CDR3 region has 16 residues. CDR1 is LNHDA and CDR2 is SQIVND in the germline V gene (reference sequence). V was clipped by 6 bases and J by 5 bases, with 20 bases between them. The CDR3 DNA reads TGTGCCAGTAGCATTCCCCTGGGGGAAGGAGATCAGCCCCAGCATTTT. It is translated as CASSIPLGEGDQPQHF.

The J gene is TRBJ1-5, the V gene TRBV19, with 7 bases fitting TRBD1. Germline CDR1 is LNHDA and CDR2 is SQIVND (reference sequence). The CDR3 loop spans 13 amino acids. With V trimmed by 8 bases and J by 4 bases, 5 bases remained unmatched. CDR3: CASQGGGNQPQHF. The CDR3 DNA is TGTGCCAGTCAGGGGGGGGGTAATCAGCCCCAGCATTTT.

The CDR3 region has the DNA TGTGCCATCAGTGATAGTGTGGGGACCGTCACAGATACGCAGTATTTT. Translation gives CAISDSVGTVTDTQYF. The chain carries TRBV10-3 and TRBJ2-3, with D possibly called TRBD1 or TRBD2 (5 bases each). Trimming shortened V by 3 bases and J by 2 bases, and 15 bases separated the two germline ends. The CDR3 contains 16 residues. Germline V CDR1 and CDR2: ENHRY, SYGVKD.

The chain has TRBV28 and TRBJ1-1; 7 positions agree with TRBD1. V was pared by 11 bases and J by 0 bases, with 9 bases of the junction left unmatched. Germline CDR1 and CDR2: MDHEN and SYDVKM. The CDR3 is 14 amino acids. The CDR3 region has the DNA TGTGCCTCAGGGGGGGCACGCATGAACACTGAAGCTTTCTTT. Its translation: CASGGARMNTEAFF.

CDR3 nucleotide sequence: TGTGCCAGTAGGGAGACTAGCGGGCATTACGAGCAGTACTTC. Residues: CASRETSGHYEQYF. This sequence joins TRBV19 and TRBJ2-7, with TRBD2 identical over 10 bases. Germline lookup yields CDR1 LNHDA and CDR2 SQIVND (reference sequence). After removal of 6 bases from V and 4 bases from J, the junction contained 6 bases not matched to a gene. There are 14 residues in the CDR3.

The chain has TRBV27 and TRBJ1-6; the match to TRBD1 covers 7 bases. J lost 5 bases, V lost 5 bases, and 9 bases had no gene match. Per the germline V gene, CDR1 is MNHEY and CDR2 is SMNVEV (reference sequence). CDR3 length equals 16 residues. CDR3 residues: CASSPYRTGHNSPLHF. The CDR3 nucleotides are TGTGCCAGCAGTCCCTACCGGACAGGCCATAATTCACCCCTCCACTTT.

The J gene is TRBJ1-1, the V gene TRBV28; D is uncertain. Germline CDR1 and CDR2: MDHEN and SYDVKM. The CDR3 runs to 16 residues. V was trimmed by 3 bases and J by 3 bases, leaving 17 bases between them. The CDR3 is CASSFPFGRPDTEAFF. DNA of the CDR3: TGTGCCAGCAGTTTTCCTTTCGGCAGGCCGGACACTGAAGCTTTCTTT.

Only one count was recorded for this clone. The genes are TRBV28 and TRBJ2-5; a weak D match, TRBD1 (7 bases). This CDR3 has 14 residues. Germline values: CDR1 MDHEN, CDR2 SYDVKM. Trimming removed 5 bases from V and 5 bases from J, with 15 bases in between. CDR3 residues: CASSQGGAGETQYF. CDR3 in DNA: TGTGCCAGCAGTCAAGGGGGCGCGGGGGAGACCCAGTACTTC.

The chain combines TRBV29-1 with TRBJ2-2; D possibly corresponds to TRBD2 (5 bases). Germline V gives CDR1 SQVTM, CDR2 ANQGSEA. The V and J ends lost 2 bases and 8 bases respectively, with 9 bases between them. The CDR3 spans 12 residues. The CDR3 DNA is TGCAGCGTTGAACGCGGGTCAGGGGAGCTGTTTTTT. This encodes CSVERGSGELFF.

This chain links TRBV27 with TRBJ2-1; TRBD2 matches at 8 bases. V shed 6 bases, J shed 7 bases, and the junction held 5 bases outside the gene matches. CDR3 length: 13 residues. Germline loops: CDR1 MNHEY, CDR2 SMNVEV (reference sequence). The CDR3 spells CASSLSGGNEQFF. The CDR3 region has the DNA TGTGCCAGCAGCCTAAGCGGGGGTAATGAGCAGTTCTTC.

The CDR3 region is CASRKNRHNQPQHF. In nucleotides, the CDR3 is TGTGCCAGCCGGAAGAACAGGCACAATCAGCCCCAGCATTTT. The chain has TRBV28 and TRBJ1-5; weak D call: TRBD1 (5 bases). This CDR3 region has 14 residues. With 8 bases removed from V and 3 bases from J, the gap between germline ends came to 14 bases. Germline V lookup: CDR1 MDHEN, CDR2 SYDVKM.

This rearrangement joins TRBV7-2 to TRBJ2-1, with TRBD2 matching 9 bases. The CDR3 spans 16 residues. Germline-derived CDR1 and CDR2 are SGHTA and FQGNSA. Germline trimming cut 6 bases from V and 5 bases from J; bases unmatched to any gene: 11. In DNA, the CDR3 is TGTGCCAGCAGTCTGAGGCGGGGGGGCCCCGACAATGAGCAGTTCTTC. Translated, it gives CASSLRRGGPDNEQFF.

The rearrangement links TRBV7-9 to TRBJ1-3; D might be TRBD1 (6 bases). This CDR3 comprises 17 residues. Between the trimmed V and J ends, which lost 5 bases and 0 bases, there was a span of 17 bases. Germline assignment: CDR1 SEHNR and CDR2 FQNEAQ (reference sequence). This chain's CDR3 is CASSKQPTGHSGNTIYF. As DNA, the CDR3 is TGTGCCAGCAGCAAACAACCGACAGGCCACTCTGGAAACACCATATATTTT. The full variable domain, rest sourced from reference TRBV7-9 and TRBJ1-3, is DTGVSQNPRHKITKRGQNVTFRCDPISEHNRLYWYRQTLGQGPEFLTYFQNEAQLEKSRLLSDRFSAERPKGSFSTLEIQRTEQGDSAMYLCASSKQPTGHSGNTIYFGEGSWLTVV.

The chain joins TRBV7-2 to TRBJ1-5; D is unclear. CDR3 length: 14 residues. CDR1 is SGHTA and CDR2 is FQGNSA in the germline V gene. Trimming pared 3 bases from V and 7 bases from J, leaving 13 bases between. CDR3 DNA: TGTGCCAGCAGCTTCCGCCGGGATGGGCAGCCCCAGCATTTT. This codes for CASSFRRDGQPQHF.

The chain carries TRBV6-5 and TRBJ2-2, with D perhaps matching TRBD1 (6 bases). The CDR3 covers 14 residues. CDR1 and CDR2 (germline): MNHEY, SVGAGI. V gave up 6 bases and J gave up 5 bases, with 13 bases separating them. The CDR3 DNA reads TGTGCCAGCAGAGTACAGGGAGAAACCGGGGAGCTGTTTTTT. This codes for CASRVQGETGELFF.

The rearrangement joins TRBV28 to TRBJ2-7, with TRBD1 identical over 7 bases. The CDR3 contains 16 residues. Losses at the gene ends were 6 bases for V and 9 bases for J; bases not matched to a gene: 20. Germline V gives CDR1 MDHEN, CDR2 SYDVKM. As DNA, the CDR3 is TGTGCCAGCAGCCGAAACGAAGGGACAGCCGGCCCCCCGCAGTACTTC. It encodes CASSRNEGTAGPPQYF.

The chain's CDR3 is CASRLQGNTIYF. CDR3 in DNA: TGTGCCAGCAGACTACAGGGAAACACCATATATTTT. The chain employs TRBV12-3 or TRBV12-4 and TRBJ1-3; the D is unclear. V gave up 6 bases and J gave up 4 bases, with 7 bases separating them. The CDR3 has 12 amino acids.

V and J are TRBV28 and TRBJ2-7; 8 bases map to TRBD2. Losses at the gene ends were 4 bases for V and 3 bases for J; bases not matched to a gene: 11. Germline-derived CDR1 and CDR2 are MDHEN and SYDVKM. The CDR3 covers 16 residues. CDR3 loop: CASSSPGREADYEQYF. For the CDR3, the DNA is TGTGCCAGCAGTTCCCCCGGGAGGGAGGCAGACTACGAGCAGTACTTC.

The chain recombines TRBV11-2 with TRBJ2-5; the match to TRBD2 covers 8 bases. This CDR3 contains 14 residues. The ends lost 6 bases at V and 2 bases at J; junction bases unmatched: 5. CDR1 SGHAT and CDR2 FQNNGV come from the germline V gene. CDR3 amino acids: CASRHLAGQETQYF. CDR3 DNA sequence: TGTGCCAGCAGACATCTAGCGGGTCAAGAGACCCAGTACTTC.

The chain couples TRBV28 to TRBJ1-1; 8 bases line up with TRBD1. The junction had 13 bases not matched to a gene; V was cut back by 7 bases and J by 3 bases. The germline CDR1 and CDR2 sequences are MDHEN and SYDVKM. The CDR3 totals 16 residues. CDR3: CASTIAGGGHYTEAFF. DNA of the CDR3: TGTGCCAGCACCATAGCAGGGGGCGGACATTACACTGAAGCTTTCTTT.

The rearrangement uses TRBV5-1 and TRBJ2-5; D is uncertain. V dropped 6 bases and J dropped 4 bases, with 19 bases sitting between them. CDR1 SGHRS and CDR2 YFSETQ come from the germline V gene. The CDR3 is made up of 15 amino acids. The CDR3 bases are TGCGCCAGCATCTCCCTGCCGGGCCCAGGAGAGACCCAGTACTTC. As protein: CASISLPGPGETQYF. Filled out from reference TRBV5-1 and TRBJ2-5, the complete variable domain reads KAGVTQTPRYLIKTRGQQVTLSCSPISGHRSVSWYQQTPGQGLQFLFEYFSETQRNKGNFPGRFSGRQFSNSRSEMNVSTLELGDSALYLCASISLPGPGETQYFGPGTRLLVL.

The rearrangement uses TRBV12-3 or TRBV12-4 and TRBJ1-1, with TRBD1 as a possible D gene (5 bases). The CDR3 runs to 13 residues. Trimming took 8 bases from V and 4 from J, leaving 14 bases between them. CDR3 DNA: TGTGCCAGCGTCCGGGACTCGGGCACTGAAGCTTTCTTT. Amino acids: CASVRDSGTEAFF.

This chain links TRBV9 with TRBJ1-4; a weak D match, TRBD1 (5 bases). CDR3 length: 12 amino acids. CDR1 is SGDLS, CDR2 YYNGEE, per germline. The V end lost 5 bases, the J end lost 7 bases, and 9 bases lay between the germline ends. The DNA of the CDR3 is TGTGCCAGCAGGGGACTAGGTGAAAAACTGTTTTTT. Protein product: CASRGLGEKLFF. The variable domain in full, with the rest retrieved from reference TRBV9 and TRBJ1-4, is DSGVTQTPKHLITATGQRVTLRCSPRSGDLSVYWYQQSLDQGLQFLIQYYNGEERAKGNILERFSAQQFPDLHSELNLSSLELGDSALYFCASRGLGEKLFFGSGTQLSVL.